This T cell receptor (beta chain) is from a study of T cells after somatic rescue of genetic block. The CDR3 sequence is 12 residues long. Per the germline V gene, CDR1 is MDHEN and CDR2 is SYDVKM. Losses at the gene ends were 6 bases for V and 8 bases for J; bases not matched to a gene: 3. The table came from immunoSEQ multiplex PCR; TCRdb's copy has only in-frame clones and leaves some out. This table holds about 110,000 clones, 90% to 95% found once. Sequencing was performed on peripheral blood mononuclear cells (PBMCs). The J gene is TRBJ1-4, the V gene TRBV28; TRBD1 matches 7 bases. The sequence derives from a woman in her late teens or twenties. The CDR3 region is CASSRGQEKLFF. CDR3 in DNA: TGTGCCAGCAGCCGGGGACAGGAAAAACTGTTTTTT. Drawing the rest from reference TRBV28 and TRBJ1-4, the complete variable domain is DVKVTQSSRYLVKRTGEKVFLECVQDMDHENMFWYRQDPGLGLRLIYFSYDVKMKEKGDIPEGYSVSREKKERFSLILESASTNQTSMYLCASSRGQEKLFFGSGTQLSVL.